A single sample gave rise to the 2 T cell receptor beta chains below, sequenced in a study of immune cell composition in non-small cell lung cancer (dated by TCRdb to 2016 to 2017). Non-adjacent lung tissue from the same patient, taken as far from the tumour as possible and at least 3 cm away, was used for the normal lung samples. Library construction relied on the immunoSEQ multiplex PCR assay. Entries here come from immuneACCESS through TCRdb and include only in-frame sequences with V and J called. Some clones fail to appear in such tables; in the studies checked, an unresolved V gene covers under half of the shortfall, and the cause of the remainder is unknown. This sample gives 3,000 to 4,500 clones in total; roughly 80% of them show up just once. The ten largest clones take up 25% to 30% of the sample. Sample: non-adjacent lung tissue. The receptor set was obtained from a human donor with non-small cell lung cancer.

The chain couples TRBV28 to TRBJ2-3; 7 bases agree with TRBD2. V dropped 6 bases and J dropped 1; count of bases not matched to a gene: 7. Germline V gene data show CDR1 as MDHEN and CDR2 as SYDVKM. The CDR3 spans 15 residues. The CDR3 coding sequence is TGTGCCAGCAGCCCTCAGCGGGACGGCACAGATACGCAGTATTTT. Its protein product is CASSPQRDGTDTQYF.

The chain joins TRBV5-5 to TRBJ1-4, with 7 bases matching TRBD1. V trimming: 0 bases; J trimming: 8 bases; junction bases outside the gene matches: 10. Germline CDR1 and CDR2: SGHKS and YYEKEE (reference sequence). The CDR3 runs to 16 residues. The CDR3 loop is CASSLVPDRVSEKLFF. CDR3 coding DNA: TGTGCCAGCAGCTTGGTTCCCGACAGGGTCTCCGAAAAACTGTTTTTT.